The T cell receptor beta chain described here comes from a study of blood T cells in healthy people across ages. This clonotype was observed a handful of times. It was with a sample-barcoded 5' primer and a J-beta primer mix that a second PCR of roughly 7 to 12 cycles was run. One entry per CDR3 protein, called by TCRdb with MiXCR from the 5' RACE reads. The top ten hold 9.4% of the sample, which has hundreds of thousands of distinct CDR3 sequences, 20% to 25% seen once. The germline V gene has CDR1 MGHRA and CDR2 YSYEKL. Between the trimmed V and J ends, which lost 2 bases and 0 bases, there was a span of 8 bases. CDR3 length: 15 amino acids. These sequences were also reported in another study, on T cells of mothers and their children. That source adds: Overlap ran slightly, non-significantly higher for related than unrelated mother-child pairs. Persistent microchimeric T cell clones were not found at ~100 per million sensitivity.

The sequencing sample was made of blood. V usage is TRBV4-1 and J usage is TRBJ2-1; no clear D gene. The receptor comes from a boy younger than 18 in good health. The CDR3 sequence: CASSQSRSSYNEQFF. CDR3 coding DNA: TGCGCCAGCAGCCAATCTCGAAGCTCCTACAATGAGCAGTTCTTC.